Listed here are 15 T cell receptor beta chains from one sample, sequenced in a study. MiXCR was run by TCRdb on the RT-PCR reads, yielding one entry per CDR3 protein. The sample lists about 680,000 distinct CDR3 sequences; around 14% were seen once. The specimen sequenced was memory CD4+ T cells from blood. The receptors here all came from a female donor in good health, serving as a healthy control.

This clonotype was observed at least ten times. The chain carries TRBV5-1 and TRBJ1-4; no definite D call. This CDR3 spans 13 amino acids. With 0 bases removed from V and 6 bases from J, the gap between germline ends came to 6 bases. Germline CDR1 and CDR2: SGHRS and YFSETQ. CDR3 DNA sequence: TGCGCCAGCAGCTTGGAGCCAGATGAAAAACTGTTTTTT. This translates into CASSLEPDEKLFF.

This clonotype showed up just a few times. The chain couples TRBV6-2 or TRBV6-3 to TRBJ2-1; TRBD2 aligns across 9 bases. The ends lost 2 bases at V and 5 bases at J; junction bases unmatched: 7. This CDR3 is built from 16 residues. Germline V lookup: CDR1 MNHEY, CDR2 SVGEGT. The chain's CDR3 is CASSYPGAGGDNEQFF. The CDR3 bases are TGTGCCAGCAGTTACCCCGGGGCGGGAGGGGACAATGAGCAGTTCTTC.

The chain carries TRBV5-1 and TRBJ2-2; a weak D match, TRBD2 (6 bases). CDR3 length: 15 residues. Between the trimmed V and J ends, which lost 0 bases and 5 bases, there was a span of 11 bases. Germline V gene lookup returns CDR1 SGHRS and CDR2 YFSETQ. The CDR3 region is CASSLEGRSTGELFF. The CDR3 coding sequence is TGCGCCAGCAGCTTGGAAGGGAGGAGTACCGGGGAGCTGTTTTTT.

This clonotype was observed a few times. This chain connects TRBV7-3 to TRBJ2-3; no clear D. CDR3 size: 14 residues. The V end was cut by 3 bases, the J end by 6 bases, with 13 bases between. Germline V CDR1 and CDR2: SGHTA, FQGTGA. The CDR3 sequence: CASSLMGLQDTQYF. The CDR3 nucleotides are TGTGCCAGCAGCTTGATGGGCCTACAGGATACGCAGTATTTT.

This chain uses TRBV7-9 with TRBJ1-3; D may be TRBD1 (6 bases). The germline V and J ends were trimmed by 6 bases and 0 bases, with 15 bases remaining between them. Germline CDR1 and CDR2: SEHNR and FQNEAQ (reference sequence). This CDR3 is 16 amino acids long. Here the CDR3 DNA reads TGTGCCAGCAGACCGAGACAGGCCCTCTCTGGAAACACCATATATTTT. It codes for CASRPRQALSGNTIYF.

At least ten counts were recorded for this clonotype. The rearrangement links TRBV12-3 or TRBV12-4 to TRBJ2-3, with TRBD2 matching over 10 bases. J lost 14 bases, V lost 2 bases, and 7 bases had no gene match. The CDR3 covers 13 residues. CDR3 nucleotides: TGTGCCAGCAGTTTACAGCGGGAGGGCCTTATGTATTTT. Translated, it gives CASSLQREGLMYF.

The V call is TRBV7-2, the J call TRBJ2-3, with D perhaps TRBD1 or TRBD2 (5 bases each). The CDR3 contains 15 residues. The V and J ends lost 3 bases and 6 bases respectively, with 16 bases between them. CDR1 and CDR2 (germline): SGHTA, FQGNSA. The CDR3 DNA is TGTGCCAGCAGCTTTACCGGGACCCCGAGGGATACGCAGTATTTT. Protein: CASSFTGTPRDTQYF.

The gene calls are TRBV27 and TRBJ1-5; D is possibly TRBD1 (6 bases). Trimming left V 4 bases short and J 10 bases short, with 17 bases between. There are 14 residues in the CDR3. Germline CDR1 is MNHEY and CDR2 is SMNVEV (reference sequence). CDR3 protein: CASSSTGLITPQHF. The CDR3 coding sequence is TGTGCCAGCAGTTCCACAGGGCTTATCACCCCCCAGCATTTT.

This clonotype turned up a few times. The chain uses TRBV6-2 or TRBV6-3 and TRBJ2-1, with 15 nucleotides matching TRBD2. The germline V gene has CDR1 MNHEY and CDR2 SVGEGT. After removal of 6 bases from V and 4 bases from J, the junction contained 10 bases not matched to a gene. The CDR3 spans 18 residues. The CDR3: CASSPRWTSGGVYNEQFF. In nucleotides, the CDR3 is TGTGCCAGCAGCCCACGTTGGACTAGCGGGGGGGTATACAATGAGCAGTTCTTC.

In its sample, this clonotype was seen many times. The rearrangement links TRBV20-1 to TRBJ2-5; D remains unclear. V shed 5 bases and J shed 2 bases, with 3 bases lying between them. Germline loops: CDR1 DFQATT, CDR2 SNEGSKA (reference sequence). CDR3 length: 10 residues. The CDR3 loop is CSAGQETQYF. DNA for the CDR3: TGCAGTGCTGGACAAGAGACCCAGTACTTC.

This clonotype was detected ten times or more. CDR3 sequence reads: CASSLEVGLGGASYEQYF. For the CDR3, the DNA is TGTGCCAGCAGTTTAGAGGTGGGTCTAGGGGGAGCCTCCTACGAGCAGTACTTC. The chain recombines TRBV12-3 or TRBV12-4 with TRBJ2-7, with D perhaps TRBD1 (6 bases). Trimming removed 1 base from V and 0 bases from J, with 19 bases in between. The CDR3 loop spans 18 amino acids.

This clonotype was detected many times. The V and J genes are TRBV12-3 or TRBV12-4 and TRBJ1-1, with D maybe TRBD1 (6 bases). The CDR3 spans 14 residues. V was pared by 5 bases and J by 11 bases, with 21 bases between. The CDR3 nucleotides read TGTGCCAGCAGTGCCGTGGTGGGTACAGGGAGTGCTTTCTTT. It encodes CASSAVVGTGSAFF.

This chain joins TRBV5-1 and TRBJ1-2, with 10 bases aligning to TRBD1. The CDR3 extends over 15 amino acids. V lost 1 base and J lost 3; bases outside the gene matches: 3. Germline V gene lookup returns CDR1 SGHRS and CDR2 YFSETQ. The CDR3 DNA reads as TGCGCCAGCAGCTTGATGGGGACAGGGGACTATGGCTACACCTTC. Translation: CASSLMGTGDYGYTF.

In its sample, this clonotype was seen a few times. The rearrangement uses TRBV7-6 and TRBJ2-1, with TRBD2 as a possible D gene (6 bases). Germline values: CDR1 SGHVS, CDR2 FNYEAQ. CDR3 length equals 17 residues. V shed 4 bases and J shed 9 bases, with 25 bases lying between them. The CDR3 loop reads CASSSGSGGTLSGEQFF. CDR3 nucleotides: TGTGCCAGCAGCTCGGGTAGTGGGGGGACTCTATCTGGTGAGCAGTTCTTC.

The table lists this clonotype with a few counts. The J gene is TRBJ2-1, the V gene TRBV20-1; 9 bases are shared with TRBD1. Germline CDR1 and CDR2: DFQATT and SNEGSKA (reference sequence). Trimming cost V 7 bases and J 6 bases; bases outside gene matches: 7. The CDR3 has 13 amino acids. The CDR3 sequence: CSEGQGGSNEQFF. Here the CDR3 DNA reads TGCAGTGAGGGACAGGGAGGCTCCAATGAGCAGTTCTTC.